The clone carrying this T cell receptor (beta chain) was recorded many times. What it binds is unknown. TCR beta VDJ and CDR3 were profiled, and genomic DNA was the template. TCRdb recomputed calls from the reads with MiXCR, one row per CDR3 protein. The sample holds under 500,000 distinct CDR3 sequences; around a third are singletons and the top ten take roughly 0.89%. The authors sequenced patients whose flow cytometry had shown CD8+CD57+ cell expansion. Diagnosis of severe acquired aplastic anemia applied to all patients. Blood came from patients not yet given any therapy. This entry belongs to a study of CD8+CD57+ T cells in acquired aplastic anemia. Study-wide context: Average DNA yield from sorted CD4+ and CD8+ cells was about 3.2 ug. Study-level results: Approximately 30 was the count of CD8+ CDR3 sequences that patients shared with controls.

V lost 4 bases, J lost 3 bases, and 9 bases lay in between. This CDR3 is 13 amino acids long. Germline CDR1 and CDR2: SGDLS and YYNGEE. The V and J genes are TRBV9 and TRBJ2-3; D unclear. Source material: sorted CD4+, CD8+, or CD8+CD57+ T cells (not recorded which) from PBMCs. The receptor was derived from a human donor with aplastic anemia. CDR3 sequence (DNA): TGTGCCAGCAGCCCGGTGGATACAGATACGCAGTATTTT. This gives the protein CASSPVDTDTQYF.